The rows below give T cell receptor beta chains drawn from one sample of a study of CD8 T cells in ankylosing spondylitis. From the 5' RACE reads, TCRdb called clonotypes with MiXCR, one entry per CDR3 protein. The sample yields over 700,000 distinct CDR3 sequences, around 19% seen once. The material sequenced was blood, either unsorted or a sorted T cell fraction (not recorded which). All receptors derive from a male donor with ankylosing spondylitis. Each CDR3 is given with its conserved first and last residue.

v_call	cdr3_length	cdr3_aa
TRBV20-1	13	CSARERPNTEAFF
TRBV6-1	18	CASSPRTSGNKPQETQYF
TRBV6-5	14	CASSYSKFFYEQYF
TRBV4-3	14	CASSHSGDDNEQFF
TRBV6-5	15	CASSYRQGVKTEAFF
TRBV7-3	13	CASSSGWGDEQFF
TRBV11-2	14	CASSLVLAGETQYF
TRBV11-2	11	CASSLQVTQYF
TRBV7-3	16	CASSLTGRGGRETQYF
TRBV6-1	13	CASSAAGDNEQFF
TRBV7-3	15	CASSSSGHNTGELFF
TRBV30	13	CAWRGRGAHEQYF
TRBV5-1	15	CASSFPTESTDTQYF
TRBV20-1	18	CSARDSRGTGGAGDEQYF
TRBV5-1	13	CASSEWNDEKLFF
TRBV20-1	15	CSAPPTVIEHDEQFF
TRBV6-2/TRBV6-3	13	CASSYSPSREQYF
TRBV20-1	13	CSAKPASNEKLFF
TRBV4-1	16	CASSQDPVSGRDEQYF
TRBV12-3/TRBV12-4	11	CASTGGSEAFF
TRBV27	12	CASSPRQNEQFF
TRBV5-5	15	CASSFGDRNNSPLHF
TRBV29-1	16	CSGLLAGGINNNEQFF
TRBV12-3/TRBV12-4	15	CASSLWTSGVRWQYF
TRBV28	17	CASSQAGTGGGGRDYTF
TRBV7-9	15	CASNAGGSGTDTQYF
TRBV27	16	CASSFRWMQTHQPQHF
TRBV5-6	15	CASSPISGGGYEQYF
TRBV2	14	CASSEDRLVSGYTF
TRBV7-9	14	CASSTGTATGELFF
TRBV6-1	15	CASSRDPANTGELFF
TRBV4-1	16	CASSHWGEVGTGELFF
TRBV7-9	15	CASSPGTVGADTQYF
TRBV15	14	CATSSGQALLLQYF
TRBV5-1	16	CASSLAMDLSTDTQYF
TRBV29-1	18	CSVGGLAGVWGGYNEQFF
TRBV15	12	CATSRVPGEAFF
TRBV4-2	16	CASSQELAGGLDTQYF
TRBV6-2/TRBV6-3	16	CASSYGTYRPGSEAFF